This T cell receptor (beta chain) was sequenced during a study of T-cell reconstitution after alpha-beta-depleted transplantation in children. Broader study findings: Newly generated T cells supplied most T-cell counts and diversity one year post-transplant.

At least ten counts were recorded for this clonotype. Its antigen is undetermined. The CDR3 consists of 14 residues. Germline lookup yields CDR1 ENHRY and CDR2 SYGVKD. V shed 3 bases and J shed 3 bases, with 9 bases lying between them. It was with unique molecular identifiers that the TCRbeta library was prepared. TCRdb ran MiXCR on the PCR reads and lists one entry per CDR3 protein. The table lists over 150,000 distinct CDR3 sequences, under 8.5% of them singletons, with about 5.9% in the top ten. The sample in question was PBMCs, obtained before TCRalphabeta/CD19-depleted stem cell transplant. This receptor was identified in a boy under 10 years old with acute lymphoblastic leukemia, due to receive a stem cell transplant. The rearrangement joins TRBV10-3 to TRBJ1-5; D gene unclear. DNA of the CDR3: TGTGCCATCAGTGATCCAGGCAACAATCAGCCCCAGCATTTT. Amino acid sequence: CAISDPGNNQPQHF.